This paragraph covers one T cell receptor (beta chain) sequence. The antigen is not known. The data stem from a study of CD8 T cells in ankylosing spondylitis. Findings and caveats of the study: The study identified a TCR beta motif of under 10 highly homologous variants that appeared characteristic of ankylosing spondylitis blood.

Germline values: CDR1 MNHEY, CDR2 SVGEGT. Unmatched junction bases numbered 10, after V lost 2 bases and J lost 2 bases. The CDR3 runs 17 residues. TCRdb redid the calling of the 5' RACE reads with MiXCR, one entry per CDR3 protein. The sample has roughly 700,000 distinct CDR3 sequences; around a fifth are singletons. This sequence was found in a male donor with ankylosing spondylitis. Sequences were obtained from blood, either unsorted or a sorted T cell fraction (not recorded which). This chain joins TRBV6-2 or TRBV6-3 and TRBJ2-3; 7 bases line up with TRBD1. DNA for the CDR3: TGTGCCAGCAGTTACACAACCGGGACAGACCACACAGATACGCAGTATTTT. Protein: CASSYTTGTDHTDTQYF.